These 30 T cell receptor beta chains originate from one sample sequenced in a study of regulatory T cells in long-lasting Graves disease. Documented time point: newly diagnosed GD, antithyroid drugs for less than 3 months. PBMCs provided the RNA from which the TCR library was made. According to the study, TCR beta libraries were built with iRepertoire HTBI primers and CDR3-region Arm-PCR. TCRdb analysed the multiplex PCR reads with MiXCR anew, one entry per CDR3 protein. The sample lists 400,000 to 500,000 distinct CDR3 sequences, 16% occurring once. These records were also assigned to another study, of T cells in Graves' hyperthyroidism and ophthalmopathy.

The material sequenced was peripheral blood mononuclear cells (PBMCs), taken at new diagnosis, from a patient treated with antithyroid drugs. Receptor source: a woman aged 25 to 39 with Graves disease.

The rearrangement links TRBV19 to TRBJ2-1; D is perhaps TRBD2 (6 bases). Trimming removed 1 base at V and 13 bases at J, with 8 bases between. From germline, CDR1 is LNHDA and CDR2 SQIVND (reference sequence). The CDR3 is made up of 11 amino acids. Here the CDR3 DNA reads TGTGCCAGTAGTATAGCGGGAGCTCAGTTCTTC. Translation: CASSIAGAQFF.

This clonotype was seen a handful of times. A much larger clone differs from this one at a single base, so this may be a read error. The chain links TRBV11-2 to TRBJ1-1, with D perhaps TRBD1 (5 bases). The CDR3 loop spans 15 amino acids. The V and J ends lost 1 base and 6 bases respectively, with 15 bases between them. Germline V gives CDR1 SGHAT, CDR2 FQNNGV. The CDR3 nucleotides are TGTGCCAGCAGCTTAGTACCAGGGTGGAATGCTGAAGCTTTCTTT. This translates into CASSLVPGWNAEAFF.

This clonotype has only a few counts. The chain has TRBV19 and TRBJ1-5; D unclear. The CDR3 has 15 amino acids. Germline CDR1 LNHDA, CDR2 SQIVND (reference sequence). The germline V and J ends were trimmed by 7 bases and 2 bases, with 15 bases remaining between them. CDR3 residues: CASTPAGRGNQPQHF. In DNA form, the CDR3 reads TGTGCCAGTACCCCCGCTGGAAGGGGCAATCAGCCCCAGCATTTT.

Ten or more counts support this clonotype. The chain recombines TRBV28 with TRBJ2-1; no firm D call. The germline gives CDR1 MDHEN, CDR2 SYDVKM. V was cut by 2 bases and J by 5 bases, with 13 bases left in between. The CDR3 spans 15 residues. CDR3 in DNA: TGTGCCAGCAGTTTAACGACCGCGAGTAACAATGAGCAGTTCTTC. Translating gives CASSLTTASNNEQFF.

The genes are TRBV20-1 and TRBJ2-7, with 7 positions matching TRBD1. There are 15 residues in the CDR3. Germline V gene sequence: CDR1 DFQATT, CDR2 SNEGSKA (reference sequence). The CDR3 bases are TGCAGCGTTGGGGAAAGGGGGCCCAAGGGGGACGAGCAGTACTTC. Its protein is CSVGERGPKGDEQYF.

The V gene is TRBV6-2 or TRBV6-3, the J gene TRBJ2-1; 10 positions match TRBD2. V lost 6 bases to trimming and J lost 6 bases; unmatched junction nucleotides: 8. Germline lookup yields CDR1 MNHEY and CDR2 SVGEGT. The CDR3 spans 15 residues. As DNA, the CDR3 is TGTGCCAGCAGCGGGCTAGCGGGAGTGCGCAATGAGCAGTTCTTC. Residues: CASSGLAGVRNEQFF.

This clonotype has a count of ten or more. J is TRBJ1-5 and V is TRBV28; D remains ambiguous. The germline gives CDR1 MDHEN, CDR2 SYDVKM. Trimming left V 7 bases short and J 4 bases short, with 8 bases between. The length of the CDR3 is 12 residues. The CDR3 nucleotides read TGTGCCAGCAAGGGTATAAATCAGCCCCAGCATTTT. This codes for CASKGINQPQHF.

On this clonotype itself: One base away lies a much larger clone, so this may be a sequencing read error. CDR3 region: CAWGEESQYF. The CDR3 nucleotides read TGTGCCTGGGGAGAGGAGTCCCAGTACTTC. V and J are TRBV30 and TRBJ2-5, with no clear D. The CDR3 has 10 residues. Per the germline V gene, CDR1 is GTSNPN and CDR2 is SVGIG (reference sequence). Trimming cost V 5 bases and J 9 bases, with 10 bases left between them.

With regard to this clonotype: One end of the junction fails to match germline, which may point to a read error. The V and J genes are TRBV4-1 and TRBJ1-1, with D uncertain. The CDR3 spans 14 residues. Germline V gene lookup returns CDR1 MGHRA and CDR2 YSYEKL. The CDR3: CASSQDGGPTEAFF. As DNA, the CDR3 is TGTGCCAGCAGCCAAGATGGAGGGCCCACTGAAGCTTTCTTT.

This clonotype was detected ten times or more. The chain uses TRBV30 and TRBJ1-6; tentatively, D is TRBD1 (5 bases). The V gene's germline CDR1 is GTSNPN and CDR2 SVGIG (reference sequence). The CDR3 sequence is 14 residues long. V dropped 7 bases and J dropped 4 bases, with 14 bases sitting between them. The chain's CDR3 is CALAGTGYNSPLHF. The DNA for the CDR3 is TGTGCCTTGGCCGGGACGGGTTATAATTCACCCCTCCACTTT.

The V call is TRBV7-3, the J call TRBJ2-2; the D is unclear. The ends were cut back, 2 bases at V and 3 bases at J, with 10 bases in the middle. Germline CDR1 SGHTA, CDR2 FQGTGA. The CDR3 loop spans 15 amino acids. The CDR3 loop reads CASSLVGKYTGELFF. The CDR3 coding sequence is TGTGCCAGCAGCTTAGTGGGGAAATACACCGGGGAGCTGTTTTTT. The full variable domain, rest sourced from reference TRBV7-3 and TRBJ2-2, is GAGVSQTPSNKVTEKGKYVELRCDPISGHTALYWYRQSLGQGPEFLIYFQGTGAADDSGLPNDRFFAVRPEGSVSTLKIQRTERGDSAVYLCASSLVGKYTGELFFGEGSRLTVL.

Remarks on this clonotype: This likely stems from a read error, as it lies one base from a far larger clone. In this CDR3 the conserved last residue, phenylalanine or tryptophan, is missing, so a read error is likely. The CDR3 nucleotides are TGCAGCGCCAGCGGGATCGAAGCTTTCTCT. Its protein is CSASGIEAFS. The chain carries TRBV20-1 and TRBJ1-1; no definite D call. The CDR3 is made up of 10 amino acids. Per germline, CDR1 DFQATT and CDR2 SNEGSKA (reference sequence).

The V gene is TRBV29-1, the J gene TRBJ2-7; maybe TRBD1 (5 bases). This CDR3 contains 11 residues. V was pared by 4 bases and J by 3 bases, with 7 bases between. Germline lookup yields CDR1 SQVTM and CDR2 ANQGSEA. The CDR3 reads CSVGQNYEQYF. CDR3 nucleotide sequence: TGCAGCGTTGGACAGAACTACGAGCAGTACTTC.

The CDR3 bases are TGTGCCAGCAGCCAGGCAGGGTGGAATGAGCAGTTCTTC. Protein product: CASSQAGWNEQFF. The V call is TRBV14, the J call TRBJ2-1; possible D gene TRBD1, 5 bases. The germline V gene encodes CDR1 SGHDN and CDR2 FVKESK. V shed 3 bases and J shed 7 bases, with 10 bases lying between them. The CDR3 length is 13 residues.

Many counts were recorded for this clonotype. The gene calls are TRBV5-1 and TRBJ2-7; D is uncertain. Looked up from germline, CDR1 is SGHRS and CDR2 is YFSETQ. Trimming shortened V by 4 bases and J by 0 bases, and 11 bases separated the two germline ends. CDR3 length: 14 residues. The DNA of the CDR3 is TGCGCCAGCAGCGCGGACGTTCCCTCCTACGAGCAGTACTTC. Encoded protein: CASSADVPSYEQYF.

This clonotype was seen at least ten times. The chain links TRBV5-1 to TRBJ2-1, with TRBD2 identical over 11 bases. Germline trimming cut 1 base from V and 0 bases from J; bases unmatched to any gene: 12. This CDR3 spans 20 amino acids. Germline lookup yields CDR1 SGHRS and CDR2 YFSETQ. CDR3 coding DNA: TGCGCCAGCAGCTTGAGCTCTTTTCGACTAGCGGGGAGCTCCTACAATGAGCAGTTCTTC. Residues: CASSLSSFRLAGSSYNEQFF.

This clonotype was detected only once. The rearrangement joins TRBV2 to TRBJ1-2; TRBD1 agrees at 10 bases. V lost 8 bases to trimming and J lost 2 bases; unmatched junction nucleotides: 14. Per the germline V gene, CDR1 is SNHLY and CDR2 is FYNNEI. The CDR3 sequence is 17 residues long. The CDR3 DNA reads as TGTGCCAGCCACCCTTACCGCGGGACAGGGGAGAACTATGGCTACACCTTC. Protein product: CASHPYRGTGENYGYTF.

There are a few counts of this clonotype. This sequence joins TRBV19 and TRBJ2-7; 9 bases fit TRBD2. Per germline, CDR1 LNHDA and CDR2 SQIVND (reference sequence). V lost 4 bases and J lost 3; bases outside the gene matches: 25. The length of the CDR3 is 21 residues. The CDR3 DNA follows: TGTGCCAGTAGTAATTTTGCAGGGGGAAGTAGCGGGAGCCCTGGTAACTACGAGCAGTACTTC. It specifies CASSNFAGGSSGSPGNYEQYF.

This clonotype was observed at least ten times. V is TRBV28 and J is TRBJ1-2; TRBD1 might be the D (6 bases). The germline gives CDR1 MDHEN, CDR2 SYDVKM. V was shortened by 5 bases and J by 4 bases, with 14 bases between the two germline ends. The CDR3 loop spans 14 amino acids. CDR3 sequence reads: CASSLGQSLYGYTF. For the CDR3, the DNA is TGTGCCAGCAGTCTCGGACAGTCGCTCTATGGCTACACCTTC.

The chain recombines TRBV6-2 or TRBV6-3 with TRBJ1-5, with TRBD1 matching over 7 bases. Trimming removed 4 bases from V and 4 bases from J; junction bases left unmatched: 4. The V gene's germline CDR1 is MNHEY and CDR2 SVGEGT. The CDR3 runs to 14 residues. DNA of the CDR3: TGTGCCAGCAGTTTGGGGACAGAAAATCAGCCCCAGCATTTT. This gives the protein CASSLGTENQPQHF.

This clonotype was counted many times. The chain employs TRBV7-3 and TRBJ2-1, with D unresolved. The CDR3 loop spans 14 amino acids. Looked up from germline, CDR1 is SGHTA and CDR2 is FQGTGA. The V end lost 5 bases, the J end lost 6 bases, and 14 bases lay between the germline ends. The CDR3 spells CASSPDRDRNEQFF. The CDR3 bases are TGTGCCAGCAGCCCAGATCGCGACCGCAATGAGCAGTTCTTC.

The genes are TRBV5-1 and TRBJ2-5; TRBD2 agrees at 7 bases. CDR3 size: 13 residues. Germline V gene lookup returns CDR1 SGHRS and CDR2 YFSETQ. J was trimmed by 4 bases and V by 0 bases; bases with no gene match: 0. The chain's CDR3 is CASSLGLAETQYF. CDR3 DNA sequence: TGCGCCAGCAGCTTGGGACTAGCAGAGACCCAGTACTTC.

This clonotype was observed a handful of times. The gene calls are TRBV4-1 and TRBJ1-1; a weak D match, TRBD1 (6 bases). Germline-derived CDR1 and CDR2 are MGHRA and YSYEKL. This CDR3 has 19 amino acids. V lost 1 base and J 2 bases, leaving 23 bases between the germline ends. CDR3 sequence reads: CASSQGRGQSQQKNTEAFF. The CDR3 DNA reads TGCGCCAGCAGCCAAGGGCGAGGACAGTCCCAACAAAAAAACACTGAAGCTTTCTTT.

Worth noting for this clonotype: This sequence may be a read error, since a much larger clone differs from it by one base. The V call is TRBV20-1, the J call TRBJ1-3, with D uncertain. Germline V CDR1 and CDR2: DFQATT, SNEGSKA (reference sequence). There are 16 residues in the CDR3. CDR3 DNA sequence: TGCAGTGCTAGGTTTTCAGCTCCTTCTTTTGGAAACACCATATGTTTT. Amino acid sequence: CSARFSAPSFGNTICF.

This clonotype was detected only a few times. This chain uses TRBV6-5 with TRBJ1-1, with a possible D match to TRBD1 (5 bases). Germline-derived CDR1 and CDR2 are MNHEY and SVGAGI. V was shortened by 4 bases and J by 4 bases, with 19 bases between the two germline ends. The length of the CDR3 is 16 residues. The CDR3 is CASSSAGKGRITEAFF. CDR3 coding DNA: TGTGCCAGCAGTTCGGCAGGGAAGGGGAGAATCACTGAAGCTTTCTTT.

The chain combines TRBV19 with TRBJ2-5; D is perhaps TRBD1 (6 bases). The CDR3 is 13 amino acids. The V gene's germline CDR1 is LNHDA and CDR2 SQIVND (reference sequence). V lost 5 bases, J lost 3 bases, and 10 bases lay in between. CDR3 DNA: TGTGCCAGTAGTTTCGACAGGAAAGAGACCCAGTACTTC. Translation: CASSFDRKETQYF.

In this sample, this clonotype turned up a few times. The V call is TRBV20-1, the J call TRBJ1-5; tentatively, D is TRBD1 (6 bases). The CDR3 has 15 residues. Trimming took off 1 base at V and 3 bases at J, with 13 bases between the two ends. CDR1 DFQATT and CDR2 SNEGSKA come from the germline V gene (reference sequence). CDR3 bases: TGCAGTGCTAGAGGTTCAACAGGGTACAATCAGCCCCAGCATTTT. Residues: CSARGSTGYNQPQHF.

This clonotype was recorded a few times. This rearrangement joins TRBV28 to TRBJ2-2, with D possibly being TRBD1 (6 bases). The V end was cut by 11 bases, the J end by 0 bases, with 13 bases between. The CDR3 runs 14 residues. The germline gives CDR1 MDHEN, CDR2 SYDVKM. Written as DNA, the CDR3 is TGTGCCGGGGGCCACAGGTCGAACACCGGGGAGCTGTTTTTT. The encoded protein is CAGGHRSNTGELFF.

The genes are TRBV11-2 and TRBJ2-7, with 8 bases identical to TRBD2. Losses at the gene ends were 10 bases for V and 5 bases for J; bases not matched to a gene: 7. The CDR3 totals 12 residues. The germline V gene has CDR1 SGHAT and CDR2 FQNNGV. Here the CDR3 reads CATGGAGDEQYF. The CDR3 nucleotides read TGTGCCACCGGGGGGGCCGGCGACGAGCAGTACTTC.

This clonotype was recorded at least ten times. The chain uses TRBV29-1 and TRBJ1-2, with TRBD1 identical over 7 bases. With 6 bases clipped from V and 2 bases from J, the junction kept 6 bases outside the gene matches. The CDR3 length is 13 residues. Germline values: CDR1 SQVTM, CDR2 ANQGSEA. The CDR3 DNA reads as TGCAGCGTCAAACAGGGGACCAACTATGGCTACACCTTC. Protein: CSVKQGTNYGYTF.